Below are 30 T cell receptor beta chains sequenced from a single sample in a study of shared clonotypes between healthy human individuals. Method: immunoSEQ multiplex PCR; TCRdb's copy keeps in-frame clones and lacks some. This sample has roughly 2,300,000 clones; roughly 92% occur once, and the top ten carry 0.37%. The sample taken for sequencing was naive CD4+ T cells from PBMCs. The subset: CD45RA+ positively selected. These TCRs come from a man younger than 35 in good health. Some clones in this sample may be carry-over from other donors' samples.

The chain has TRBV6-1 and TRBJ1-2; maybe TRBD1 (6 bases). Germline V gene sequence: CDR1 MNHNS, CDR2 SASEGT. This CDR3 has 15 residues. The V end was cut by 2 bases, the J end by 4 bases, with 14 bases between. The CDR3 DNA is TGTGCCAGCAGTGAACTGGGGGCTTTCCTCTATGGCTACACCTTC. Translating it yields CASSELGAFLYGYTF.

This chain uses TRBV4-3 with TRBJ2-3; TRBD1 is a possible D gene (5 bases). CDR3 size: 16 residues. CDR1 and CDR2 from the germline V gene are LGHNA and YSLEER. Trimming took off 0 bases at V and 0 bases at J, with 10 bases between the two ends. The DNA for the CDR3 is TGCGCCAGCAGCCAAGAAGGTGGGGCTAGCACAGATACGCAGTATTTT. Translating gives CASSQEGGASTDTQYF.

Points on this clone: The same CDR3 arises from other DNA sequences in this sample as well. The V call is TRBV5-1, the J call TRBJ1-1; D unresolved. Trimming removed 0 bases from V and 0 bases from J, with 9 bases in between. The CDR3 spans 15 residues. Germline V gene sequence: CDR1 SGHRS, CDR2 YFSETQ. The CDR3 nucleotides are TGCGCCAGCAGCTTGGCCGCAGGCCTGAACACTGAAGCTTTCTTT. It yields the protein CASSLAAGLNTEAFF. The full variable domain, in which reference TRBV5-1 and TRBJ1-1 provide the parts outside the CDR3, is KAGVTQTPRYLIKTRGQQVTLSCSPISGHRSVSWYQQTPGQGLQFLFEYFSETQRNKGNFPGRFSGRQFSNSRSEMNVSTLELGDSALYLCASSLAAGLNTEAFFGQGTRLTVV.

The chain uses TRBV28 and TRBJ1-1, with D possibly matching TRBD1 (5 bases). Germline CDR1 is MDHEN and CDR2 is SYDVKM. The CDR3 has 16 residues. V was shortened by 4 bases and J by 7 bases, with 22 bases between the two germline ends. The CDR3 here is CASSSRGGPGPFEAFF. CDR3 coding DNA: TGTGCCAGCAGTTCCCGGGGGGGACCTGGGCCATTTGAAGCTTTCTTT.

This chain joins TRBV28 and TRBJ1-3, with D hard to call. The V gene's germline CDR1 is MDHEN and CDR2 SYDVKM. Trimming shortened V by 6 bases and J by 0 bases, and 12 bases separated the two germline ends. The CDR3 loop spans 15 amino acids. The CDR3 loop is CASRLEDGSGNTIYF. The CDR3 DNA reads as TGTGCCAGCAGGCTGGAGGATGGCTCTGGAAACACCATATATTTT.

The V call is TRBV11-1, the J call TRBJ2-7; 8 bases line up with TRBD2. The CDR3 spans 15 residues. V shed 7 bases, J shed 3 bases, and the junction held 11 bases outside the gene matches. Germline CDR1 SGHAT, CDR2 FQDESV (reference sequence). CDR3 in DNA: TGTGCCAGCATCCGAGGGGTTAGCGGGGACTACGAGCAGTACTTC. Translated: CASIRGVSGDYEQYF.

The V gene is TRBV7-6, the J gene TRBJ1-1, with TRBD1 matching over 11 bases. The V gene end was trimmed by 4 bases and the J gene end by 11 bases; junction bases not matched to a gene: 6. This CDR3 has 13 amino acids. The germline gives CDR1 SGHVS, CDR2 FNYEAQ. CDR3 bases: TGTGCCAGCAGCTCCGGGACAGGGGGTCGCGCTTTCTTT. Protein product: CASSSGTGGRAFF.

The V gene is TRBV28, the J gene TRBJ2-2, with no clear D. Trimming left V 5 bases short and J 3 bases short, with 7 bases between. Germline assignment: CDR1 MDHEN and CDR2 SYDVKM. The CDR3 loop spans 13 amino acids. The CDR3, as DNA: TGTGCCAGCAGTGGGCCCTACACCGGGGAGCTGTTTTTT. Protein product: CASSGPYTGELFF.

The gene calls are TRBV19 and TRBJ2-6, with D unclear. Germline CDR1 LNHDA, CDR2 SQIVND (reference sequence). The CDR3 is 15 amino acids. With 5 bases removed from V and 2 bases from J, the gap between germline ends came to 10 bases. The CDR3 is CASSEPRAGANVLTF. The CDR3 nucleotides are TGTGCCAGTAGTGAACCCCGGGCTGGGGCCAACGTCCTGACTTTC.

This chain uses TRBV10-1 with TRBJ1-4, with D possibly being TRBD1 (6 bases). CDR3 length: 14 residues. The V and J ends lost 4 bases and 1 base respectively, with 7 bases between them. Looked up from germline, CDR1 is WNHNN and CDR2 is SYGVQD (reference sequence). The CDR3 nucleotides read TGCGCCAGCAGTGCGGACAGAACTAATGAAAAACTGTTTTTT. It specifies CASSADRTNEKLFF.

This chain connects TRBV9 to TRBJ2-5; a weak D match, TRBD2 (5 bases). This CDR3 spans 15 amino acids. Germline V gives CDR1 SGDLS, CDR2 YYNGEE. The V gene lost 0 bases and the J gene lost 2 bases, with 11 bases spanning the gap. CDR3 coding DNA: TGTGCCAGCAGCGTAGGAGCGGCAACTCAAGAGACCCAGTACTTC. Translation: CASSVGAATQETQYF.

The chain couples TRBV5-4 to TRBJ1-4, with D perhaps matching TRBD1 (6 bases). The V end lost 4 bases, the J end lost 4 bases, and 14 bases lay between the germline ends. The CDR3 is 15 residues long. The V gene's germline CDR1 is SGHNT and CDR2 YYREEE (reference sequence). CDR3 nucleotide sequence: TGTGCCAGCAGCGCAGGGGTTCGGTTTAATGAAAAACTGTTTTTT. Residues: CASSAGVRFNEKLFF.

V and J are TRBV19 and TRBJ2-6; possibly TRBD2 for D (5 bases). Per germline, CDR1 LNHDA and CDR2 SQIVND (reference sequence). The CDR3 covers 16 residues. V lost 8 bases, J lost 0 bases, and 14 bases lay in between. Written as DNA, the CDR3 is TGTGCCAGTGCCTGGGTCGGAGGCTCTGGGGCCAACGTCCTGACTTTC. It encodes CASAWVGGSGANVLTF.

The CDR3 region has the DNA TGTGCCAGCAGTTACTTGGGGGCCTTCTCCTACGAGCAGTACTTC. It translates to CASSYLGAFSYEQYF. This chain joins TRBV6-5 and TRBJ2-7, with D maybe TRBD1 (6 bases). In germline, CDR1 is MNHEY, CDR2 SVGAGI. The V and J ends lost 1 base and 0 bases respectively, with 10 bases between them. The CDR3 has 15 residues.

The chain links TRBV6-1 to TRBJ1-5; D is possibly TRBD1 (5 bases). V lost 1 base and J lost 16, with 17 bases in between. The CDR3 has 13 residues. The germline V gene encodes CDR1 MNHNS and CDR2 SASEGT. The CDR3 is CASSEGQRPLVHF. Here the CDR3 DNA reads TGTGCCAGCAGTGAAGGACAGCGGCCTCTCGTCCATTTT.

J is TRBJ1-2 and V is TRBV7-3, with D perhaps TRBD1 (6 bases). Trimming cost V 2 bases and J 8 bases, with 12 bases left between them. Germline values: CDR1 SGHTA, CDR2 FQGTGA. CDR3 size: 13 residues. The CDR3 spells CASSLFGGTGYTF. The CDR3 DNA follows: TGTGCCAGCAGCTTATTTGGGGGGACAGGCTACACCTTC.

The chain recombines TRBV19 with TRBJ2-1; D gene uncertain. Trimming pared 4 bases from V and 4 bases from J, leaving 8 bases between. Per the germline V gene, CDR1 is LNHDA and CDR2 is SQIVND (reference sequence). CDR3 length: 13 residues. The CDR3 region has the DNA TGTGCCAGTAGTACCCGACTTTACAATGAGCAGTTCTTC. Amino acids: CASSTRLYNEQFF. Using reference TRBV19 and TRBJ2-1 for the parts outside the CDR3, the full variable domain is DGGITQSPKYLFRKEGQNVTLSCEQNLNHDAMYWYRQDPGQGLRLIYYSQIVNDFQKGDIAEGYSVSREKKESFPLTVTSAQKNPTAFYLCASSTRLYNEQFFGPGTRLTVL.

The chain carries TRBV2 and TRBJ1-2; 8 nucleotides line up with TRBD1. The CDR3 covers 14 residues. Germline V lookup: CDR1 SNHLY, CDR2 FYNNEI. The V and J ends lost 4 bases and 5 bases, in that order; junction bases with no gene match: 6. The CDR3 DNA reads TGTGCCAGCAGTGCCCCTTGGACAGGGTATGGCTACACCTTC. Translating gives CASSAPWTGYGYTF.

This sequence joins TRBV27 and TRBJ2-1, with D possibly being TRBD2 (6 bases). The CDR3 totals 13 residues. Trimming shortened V by 10 bases and J by 2 bases, and 12 bases separated the two germline ends. In germline, CDR1 is MNHEY, CDR2 SMNVEV (reference sequence). CDR3 amino acids: CATGSPTYNEQFF. DNA for the CDR3: TGTGCCACCGGGAGCCCCACCTACAATGAGCAGTTCTTC.

The chain joins TRBV6-1 to TRBJ2-3, with D possibly TRBD2 on 6 matching bases. Germline CDR1 MNHNS, CDR2 SASEGT. Trimming took 0 bases from V and 1 from J, leaving 23 bases between them. This CDR3 is 20 amino acids long. The CDR3 sequence: CASSEAGGGGIPFGTDTQYF. CDR3 DNA: TGTGCCAGCAGTGAAGCTGGGGGAGGAGGCATTCCTTTCGGCACAGATACGCAGTATTTT.

The chain recombines TRBV4-3 with TRBJ2-7; TRBD2 aligns across 9 bases. Trimming at V came to 4 bases and at J to 0 bases, leaving 7 bases not matched to a gene. CDR3 size: 16 residues. Germline V gene lookup returns CDR1 LGHNA and CDR2 YSLEER. The CDR3 DNA is TGCGCCAGCAGCCGAGTCTCTAGCGGGGACTCCTACGAGCAGTACTTC. Residues: CASSRVSSGDSYEQYF.

V and J are TRBV28 and TRBJ1-1; 9 bases fit TRBD1. Germline CDR1 is MDHEN and CDR2 is SYDVKM. The V segment lost 1 base and the J segment 11 bases; nucleotides outside the gene matches: 11. CDR3 length: 15 residues. The CDR3 DNA reads as TGTGCCAGCAGTTTATCGGACAGGGGCATCCCGAGGGCTTTCTTT. Translation gives CASSLSDRGIPRAFF.

This clone was seen once. This chain joins TRBV28 and TRBJ1-5; unclear D gene. The V gene lost 5 bases and the J gene lost 9 bases, with 11 bases spanning the gap. The CDR3 length is 12 residues. Looked up from germline, CDR1 is MDHEN and CDR2 is SYDVKM. The CDR3 spells CASSPRWGPQHF. In nucleotides, the CDR3 is TGTGCCAGCAGTCCCCGGTGGGGGCCCCAGCATTTT.

This clone came up once. The sample holds other DNA sequences that translate to the same CDR3. V usage is TRBV6-5 and J usage is TRBJ1-1; D ambiguous. Per germline, CDR1 MNHEY and CDR2 SVGAGI. Trimming took off 2 bases at V and 4 bases at J, with 8 bases between the two ends. This CDR3 has 13 residues. The CDR3: CASSYGRGTEAFF. The CDR3 DNA reads as TGTGCCAGCAGTTACGGCCGGGGCACTGAAGCTTTCTTT.

The chain combines TRBV4-2 with TRBJ1-4, with D uncertain. Germline V gene lookup returns CDR1 LGHNA and CDR2 YNFKEQ. Deletions cut 0 bases from V and 4 bases from J, with 12 bases between. This CDR3 region has 16 residues. This chain's CDR3 is CASSQEPRTYNEKLFF. The CDR3, as DNA: TGTGCCAGCAGCCAAGAGCCCAGGACTTATAATGAAAAACTGTTTTTT.

This chain connects TRBV20-1 to TRBJ2-5; D call uncertain. This CDR3 region has 11 residues. Trimming took off 0 bases at V and 10 bases at J, with 9 bases between the two ends. CDR1 is DFQATT, CDR2 SNEGSKA, per germline (reference sequence). The DNA of the CDR3 is TGCAGTGCTAGAGATCCCTCCAGCCAGTACTTC. Amino acids: CSARDPSSQYF.

The gene calls are TRBV7-3 and TRBJ2-7, with 11 bases aligning to TRBD2. The CDR3 length is 15 residues. The V and J ends lost 3 bases and 5 bases, in that order; junction bases with no gene match: 6. Germline V lookup: CDR1 SGHTA, CDR2 FQGTGA. The CDR3 DNA follows: TGTGCCAGCAGCTTCCGACTAGCGGGATCCAACGAGCAGTACTTC. Translation: CASSFRLAGSNEQYF.

Comments on this clone: In the same sample, other DNA sequences code for this CDR3. The CDR3 protein is CASSAGTVNTEAFF. The CDR3 coding sequence is TGTGCCAGCAGCGCAGGGACAGTAAACACTGAAGCTTTCTTT. The chain carries TRBV9 and TRBJ1-1; 7 nucleotides match TRBD1. Germline V gene sequence: CDR1 SGDLS, CDR2 YYNGEE. V lost 3 bases and J lost 2; bases outside the gene matches: 4. CDR3 size: 14 residues. The full variable domain, its missing parts supplied by reference TRBV9 and TRBJ1-1, is DSGVTQTPKHLITATGQRVTLRCSPRSGDLSVYWYQQSLDQGLQFLIQYYNGEERAKGNILERFSAQQFPDLHSELNLSSLELGDSALYFCASSAGTVNTEAFFGQGTRLTVV.

The table lists this clone with a count of one. V and J are TRBV6-5 and TRBJ2-7, with TRBD2 as a possible D gene (6 bases). V lost 5 bases and J 5 bases, leaving 16 bases between the germline ends. Germline lookup yields CDR1 MNHEY and CDR2 SVGAGI. The CDR3 has 14 amino acids. The CDR3 spells CASSPYGGTHEQYF. CDR3 nucleotides: TGTGCCAGCAGTCCCTATGGGGGGACCCACGAGCAGTACTTC.

V gene TRBV9 combines with J gene TRBJ2-5; tentatively, D is TRBD1 or TRBD2 (5 bases each). This CDR3 has 14 amino acids. V was pared by 4 bases and J by 3 bases, with 13 bases between. Germline CDR1 and CDR2: SGDLS and YYNGEE. The CDR3 DNA is TGTGCCAGCAGCCTCTCTAGCAGGGAAGAGACCCAGTACTTC. Its protein product is CASSLSSREETQYF.